This TCR beta chain was retrieved from a study of cytomegalovirus exposure and HLA in healthy donors. Points from the study as a whole: What a later analysis showed was that several of the most significant clusters appeared linked to common viral pathogens.

Primers included in the PCR were 60 Vbeta and 13 Jbeta primers. Clones were read by immunoSEQ multiplex PCR, and TCRdb kept only the in-frame ones, dropping some. The repertoire holds under 200,000 clones, with 84% as singletons. At the time of sampling, donors were nominally healthy, though unrecorded immune exposures were likely. On this clone: Its target is unknown.

V was trimmed by 6 bases and J by 7 bases, leaving 12 bases between them. Germline values: CDR1 SNHLY, CDR2 FYNNEI. The CDR3 has 13 residues. The origin of this receptor is a man between 45 and 60 years old in good health and CMV-seropositive. The rearrangement uses TRBV2 and TRBJ2-2; possibly TRBD2 for D (6 bases). The sequencing sample was made of PBMCs. CDR3 in amino acids: CASSLSSVGELFF. The CDR3, as DNA: TGTGCCAGCAGCCTATCTAGCGTCGGGGAGCTGTTTTTT.